This is a list of T cell receptor beta chains from one sample in a study. Produced via immunoSEQ multiplex PCR; TCRdb's table is partial and in-frame only. The table includes 60,000 to 75,000 clones, about 93% detected once. Sequences were obtained from PBMCs. The receptors come from a man aged 35-49 years with rheumatoid arthritis. The CDR3 runs from the conserved cysteine through the conserved F or W. D genes are given only for firm matches. Size is stated for part of the rows, as once, few or many counts, or as a class when the clone is expanded.

j_call,d_call,cdr3_length,clone_size,v_call,cdr3_aa,cdr3_nt
TRBJ2-7,-,15,-,TRBV27,CASSFRGIVADEQYF,TGTGCCAGCAGTTTTCGGGGAATAGTAGCGGACGAGCAGTACTTC
TRBJ1-5,-,13,-,TRBV30,CAWSGGWDQPQHF,TGTGCCTGGAGTGGTGGTTGGGACCAGCCCCAGCATTTT
TRBJ1-5,TRBD1,16,-,TRBV7-3,CASSAWDRGLGQPQHF,TGTGCCAGCAGCGCATGGGACAGGGGGCTGGGGCAGCCCCAGCATTTT
TRBJ2-7,-,16,-,TRBV6-2/TRBV6-3,CASSYSSRMGSYEQYF,TGTGCCAGCAGTTACTCAAGCAGGATGGGCTCCTACGAGCAGTACTTC
TRBJ2-3,-,11,-,TRBV20-1,CSAEFTDTQYF,TGCAGTGCGGAGTTCACAGATACGCAGTATTTT
TRBJ2-4,-,15,once,TRBV19,CASNGRALAKNIQYF,TGTGCCAGTAATGGCAGGGCACTAGCCAAAAACATTCAGTACTTC
TRBJ2-7,-,15,-,TRBV15,CATSGERGSSYEQYF,TGTGCCACCAGCGGCGAGAGGGGGAGCTCCTACGAGCAGTACTTC
TRBJ2-3,-,14,once,TRBV30,CAWSVQTRTDTQYF,TGTGCCTGGAGTGTTCAGACTCGCACAGATACGCAGTATTTT
TRBJ1-5,-,16,-,TRBV6-2/TRBV6-3,CASSYTLTVSNQPQHF,TGTGCCAGCAGTTACACCCTGACGGTTAGCAATCAGCCCCAGCATTTT
TRBJ2-4,-,16,-,TRBV7-2,CASSLAGVLAKNIQYF,TGTGCCAGCAGCTTAGCAGGTGTCTTAGCCAAAAACATTCAGTACTTC
TRBJ2-1,TRBD2,15,-,TRBV2,CASNQLAEPHNEQFF,TGTGCCAGCAACCAACTAGCGGAGCCTCACAATGAGCAGTTCTTC
TRBJ2-2,TRBD2,16,-,TRBV9,CASSVVSSGDTGELFF,TGTGCCAGCAGCGTAGTAAGTAGCGGGGACACCGGGGAGCTGTTTTTT
TRBJ2-7,-,15,-,TRBV15,CATSRDGGFPYEQYF,TGTGCCACCAGCAGGGACGGCGGGTTTCCCTACGAGCAGTACTTC
TRBJ2-3,-,13,-,TRBV9,CASSSGTADTQYF,TGTGCCAGCAGCTCAGGGACGGCTGATACGCAGTATTTT
TRBJ2-1,-,14,once,TRBV15,CATSRGRAHDEQFF,TGTGCCACCAGCAGGGGACGGGCTCACGATGAGCAGTTCTTC
TRBJ2-5,TRBD1,15,-,TRBV3-1/TRBV3-2,CASSLRTGRRETQYF,TGTGCCAGCAGCCTCCGGACAGGGAGAAGAGAGACCCAGTACTTC
TRBJ1-1,-,13,-,TRBV2,CASSSQGVAEAFF,TGTGCCAGCAGTTCACAGGGTGTGGCTGAAGCTTTCTTT
TRBJ2-5,-,14,-,TRBV5-4,CASSLGGVGETQYF,TGTGCCAGCAGCTTGGGGGGCGTTGGAGAGACCCAGTACTTC
TRBJ1-2,TRBD1,16,-,TRBV7-9,CASSLVGDRETYGYTF,TGTGCCAGCAGCTTAGTTGGAGACAGGGAAACCTATGGCTACACCTTC
TRBJ1-2,-,14,-,TRBV7-3,CASSLTGNNYGYTF,TGTGCCAGCAGCTTAACAGGGAATAACTATGGCTACACCTTC
TRBJ1-1,TRBD1,16,once,TRBV5-1,CASSPFPDRGPTEAFF,TGCGCCAGCAGCCCATTTCCCGACAGGGGGCCAACTGAAGCTTTCTTT
TRBJ2-7,-,13,-,TRBV5-5,CASSPTSTYEQYF,TGTGCCAGCAGTCCCACATCAACCTACGAGCAGTACTTC
TRBJ1-3,TRBD1,16,-,TRBV18,CASSSGQGLPGNTIYF,TGTGCCAGCTCATCAGGACAGGGACTTCCTGGAAACACCATATATTTT
TRBJ2-2,-,17,-,TRBV6-2/TRBV6-3,CASSYPGRKMNTGELFF,TGTGCCAGCAGTTACCCCGGGCGGAAGATGAACACCGGGGAGCTGTTTTTT
TRBJ1-5,-,15,-,TRBV7-2,CASSFFLGDEQPQHF,TGTGCCAGCAGCTTTTTCTTGGGAGATGAACAGCCCCAGCATTTT